These T cell receptor beta chains were read from a single sample in a study of T cells in Graves' hyperthyroidism and ophthalmopathy. TCRdb reprocessed the multiplex PCR reads with MiXCR, giving one entry per CDR3 protein. The sample includes over 450,000 distinct CDR3 sequences, 17% seen only once; the top ten take under 20%. Sequencing was done on a sample of blood. The origin of the receptors is a woman between 18 and 29 years old with Graves' ophthalmopathy. Both conserved end residues are part of each CDR3. Each record gives: CDR3 DNA, CDR3 protein, J gene, V gene, D gene, clone size. The D gene is left open where the match is weak. Size is stated for part of the rows, as once, few or many counts, or as a class when the clone is expanded.

CDR3nt: TGCAGTGCTAGTAGGGGACGTGTCGGGGGATCATCCTACGAGCAGTACTTC
CDR3aa: CSASRGRVGGSSYEQYF
j_gene: TRBJ2-7
v_gene: TRBV20-1
d_gene: .
abundance: .

CDR3nt: TGTGCCAGCTCACCACAGCAGGGGCTTACAGATACGCAGTATTTT
CDR3aa: CASSPQQGLTDTQYF
j_gene: TRBJ2-3
v_gene: TRBV18
d_gene: .
abundance: few

CDR3nt: TGCGCCAGCAGCTTGGTCCCCCAGGAGTCCTACAATGAGCAGTTCTTC
CDR3aa: CASSLVPQESYNEQFF
j_gene: TRBJ2-1
v_gene: TRBV5-1
d_gene: .
abundance: many

CDR3nt: TGTGCCAGCAGTTTGGGGACACTCAATAGCAATCAGCCCCAGCATTTT
CDR3aa: CASSLGTLNSNQPQHF
j_gene: TRBJ1-5
v_gene: TRBV28
d_gene: .
abundance: .

CDR3nt: TGTGCCAGCAGTCCCGAACTAGCGGCAAGCTCCTACAATGAGCAGTTCTTC
CDR3aa: CASSPELAASSYNEQFF
j_gene: TRBJ2-1
v_gene: TRBV6-1
d_gene: TRBD2
abundance: many

CDR3nt: TGTGCCTGGTCCGGGACAGGGGCTACCTCGAGGACTGAAGCTTTCTTT
CDR3aa: CAWSGTGATSRTEAFF
j_gene: TRBJ1-1
v_gene: TRBV30
d_gene: TRBD1
abundance: many

CDR3nt: TGTGCCAGTAACGACAGGGGGCCCTACAATGAGCAGTTCTTC
CDR3aa: CASNDRGPYNEQFF
j_gene: TRBJ2-1
v_gene: TRBV19
d_gene: TRBD1
abundance: .

CDR3nt: TGTGCCAGCAGTGATGGAGGCAATGGAGTCACTGAAGCTTTCTTT
CDR3aa: CASSDGGNGVTEAFF
j_gene: TRBJ1-1
v_gene: TRBV6-1
d_gene: .
abundance: many

CDR3nt: TGCAGTGCTACGGACGGCCGGATAGCTTTCTTT
CDR3aa: CSATDGRIAFF
j_gene: TRBJ1-1
v_gene: TRBV20-1
d_gene: .
abundance: few

CDR3nt: TGTGCCGAAGGGAGCGGGTCCTACAATGAGCAGTTCTTC
CDR3aa: CAEGSGSYNEQFF
j_gene: TRBJ2-1
v_gene: TRBV7-9
d_gene: .
abundance: few

CDR3nt: TGCGCCAGCAGCCTACAGAGGACCGGGGAGCTGTTTTTT
CDR3aa: CASSLQRTGELFF
j_gene: TRBJ2-2
v_gene: TRBV4-3
d_gene: .
abundance: many

CDR3nt: TGTGCCAGCAGTTACAAGCGTCTCTCCTACAATGAGCAGTTCTTC
CDR3aa: CASSYKRLSYNEQFF
j_gene: TRBJ2-1
v_gene: TRBV6-5
d_gene: .
abundance: .

CDR3nt: TGCAGTGCTAGGTCGACAGGGGATGGCTACACCTTC
CDR3aa: CSARSTGDGYTF
j_gene: TRBJ1-2
v_gene: TRBV20-1
d_gene: TRBD1
abundance: many

CDR3nt: TGTGCCAGCAGCTCGGACCTCTCTGGGGCCAACGTCCTGACTTTC
CDR3aa: CASSSDLSGANVLTF
j_gene: TRBJ2-6
v_gene: TRBV11-2
d_gene: .
abundance: many

CDR3nt: TGTGCCAGCAGTTTAAGGGGGAGGTGGGCCGACGAGCAGTACTTC
CDR3aa: CASSLRGRWADEQYF
j_gene: TRBJ2-7
v_gene: TRBV27
d_gene: .
abundance: many

CDR3nt: TGTGCCAGCAGCCGCGGGGGCCGGAACACCGGGGAGCTGTTTTTT
CDR3aa: CASSRGGRNTGELFF
j_gene: TRBJ2-2
v_gene: TRBV3-1
d_gene: .
abundance: many

CDR3nt: TGTGCCAGCAGCCAAGGAGCGGGGGTACCCACAGATACGCAGTATTTT
CDR3aa: CASSQGAGVPTDTQYF
j_gene: TRBJ2-3
v_gene: TRBV3-1
d_gene: TRBD2
abundance: many

CDR3nt: TGTGCCAGCACCCTGGCTTGGGGGAATCAGCCCCAGCATTTT
CDR3aa: CASTLAWGNQPQHF
j_gene: TRBJ1-5
v_gene: TRBV28
d_gene: .
abundance: .

CDR3nt: TGTGCCATCAGTACAGGGGGCGAGCAGTACTTC
CDR3aa: CAISTGGEQYF
j_gene: TRBJ2-7
v_gene: TRBV10-3
d_gene: TRBD1
abundance: .

CDR3nt: TGTGCCAGCAGCTTATCAGCGGGAGGGTACACAGATACGCAGTATTTT
CDR3aa: CASSLSAGGYTDTQYF
j_gene: TRBJ2-3
v_gene: TRBV28
d_gene: TRBD2
abundance: many

CDR3nt: TGTGCCAGCAGTTTATCGTCCAGGGCTGAGCAGTTCTTC
CDR3aa: CASSLSSRAEQFF
j_gene: TRBJ2-1
v_gene: TRBV27
d_gene: .
abundance: many

CDR3nt: TGCGCCAGCAGTCTCGGGAGGCTGGGTACAGATACGCAGTATTTT
CDR3aa: CASSLGRLGTDTQYF
j_gene: TRBJ2-3
v_gene: TRBV4-1
d_gene: TRBD2
abundance: .

CDR3nt: TGCAGTGCTAGAGATCCCAGGCGGAATGAGCAGTTCTTC
CDR3aa: CSARDPRRNEQFF
j_gene: TRBJ2-1
v_gene: TRBV20-1
d_gene: .
abundance: .

CDR3nt: TGCAGTGCTTCGCGGGGGTTCACAGATACGCAGTATTTT
CDR3aa: CSASRGFTDTQYF
j_gene: TRBJ2-3
v_gene: TRBV20-1
d_gene: TRBD2
abundance: many

CDR3nt: TGTGCCAGCAGCTTGGGCCGGGGGGTCCGGGGCGAGCAGTACTTC
CDR3aa: CASSLGRGVRGEQYF
j_gene: TRBJ2-7
v_gene: TRBV5-6
d_gene: TRBD2
abundance: .

CDR3nt: TGTGCCAGCATCACAGCAGGGGGCTCCACCTACAATGAGCAGTTCTTC
CDR3aa: CASITAGGSTYNEQFF
j_gene: TRBJ2-1
v_gene: TRBV28
d_gene: TRBD1
abundance: many

CDR3nt: TGTGCCAGCAGGAACTACAGGGATAGCTACACCTTC
CDR3aa: CASRNYRDSYTF
j_gene: TRBJ1-2
v_gene: TRBV6-2/TRBV6-3
d_gene: .
abundance: few

CDR3nt: TGCGCCAGCAGCTCCACCACCGAGACAGCTGAAGCTTTCTTT
CDR3aa: CASSSTTETAEAFF
j_gene: TRBJ1-1
v_gene: TRBV5-1
d_gene: .
abundance: many

CDR3nt: TGCGCCAGCAGCGGACAGGGCCGGCAGCCCCAGCATTTT
CDR3aa: CASSGQGRQPQHF
j_gene: TRBJ1-5
v_gene: TRBV4-1
d_gene: TRBD1
abundance: .

CDR3nt: TGCAGTGCTCAGACTAGCTTGAGGGGCACAGATACGCAGTATTTT
CDR3aa: CSAQTSLRGTDTQYF
j_gene: TRBJ2-3
v_gene: TRBV20-1
d_gene: TRBD2
abundance: many

CDR3nt: TGTGCCAGCAGTTCGACCGGGACAGTCAATGAAAAACTGTTTTTT
CDR3aa: CASSSTGTVNEKLFF
j_gene: TRBJ1-4
v_gene: TRBV28
d_gene: TRBD1
abundance: many

CDR3nt: TGTGCCAGCAGCCAAGATTACGAGCACATGGGAACTGAAGCTTTCTTT
CDR3aa: CASSQDYEHMGTEAFF
j_gene: TRBJ1-1
v_gene: TRBV3-1
d_gene: .
abundance: many

CDR3nt: TGTGCCAGCAGTTTTAACGCAGGGGGCGGTGAAAAACTGTTTTTT
CDR3aa: CASSFNAGGGEKLFF
j_gene: TRBJ1-4
v_gene: TRBV28
d_gene: TRBD1
abundance: .

CDR3nt: TGTGCCAGCAGCTTAGCCTTCAATCAGCCCCAGCATTTT
CDR3aa: CASSLAFNQPQHF
j_gene: TRBJ1-5
v_gene: TRBV7-8
d_gene: .
abundance: .

CDR3nt: TGCGCCAGCAGCCAAGAGTTCCCTAGCGGGGGGCTTGAGACCCAGTACTTC
CDR3aa: CASSQEFPSGGLETQYF
j_gene: TRBJ2-5
v_gene: TRBV4-1
d_gene: TRBD2
abundance: .

CDR3nt: TGTGCCAGCAGCACAAGGGGGACAGGCGGACTAGCGGGCTACAATGAGCAGTTCTTC
CDR3aa: CASSTRGTGGLAGYNEQFF
j_gene: TRBJ2-1
v_gene: TRBV12-3/TRBV12-4
d_gene: TRBD2
abundance: many

CDR3nt: TGTGCCAGCAGGGAGAGGGGGGGCCGAAGCGAGCAGTACTTC
CDR3aa: CASRERGGRSEQYF
j_gene: TRBJ2-7
v_gene: TRBV28
d_gene: .
abundance: few

CDR3nt: TGTGCCAGCAGTGCCGTGGACACGTCCGGAAACACCATATATTTT
CDR3aa: CASSAVDTSGNTIYF
j_gene: TRBJ1-3
v_gene: TRBV6-1
d_gene: .
abundance: .